This is a list of T cell receptor beta chains from one sample in a study of control samples from healthy donors and cancer patients. Method: immunoSEQ multiplex PCR; TCRdb's copy keeps in-frame clones and lacks some. In the table there are 150,000 or so clones, around 90% of which are singletons. The specimen sequenced was blood. These receptors were collected from a woman in her 30s in good health. The CDR3 runs from the conserved cysteine through the conserved F or W. A D gene is named only where the DNA matches it firmly. A clone size is listed for some rows: how often the clone was seen (once, few, many), or a class if it is expanded.

clone size	D gene	J gene	V gene	CDR3 protein	CDR3 DNA
few	.	TRBJ2-7	TRBV28	CASRLPSSYEQYF	TGTGCCAGCAGGTTACCTTCGTCGTACGAGCAGTACTTC
.	.	TRBJ2-3	TRBV27	CASSWRRRDTQYF	TGTGCCAGCAGTTGGAGGCGGAGGGATACGCAGTATTTT
.	.	TRBJ1-1	TRBV5-6	CASSLPDRYEAFF	TGTGCCAGCAGCTTGCCTGACAGGTATGAAGCTTTCTTT
.	TRBD2	TRBJ2-1	TRBV15	CATSRDYSAGEVKEQFF	TGTGCCACCAGCAGAGATTATAGCGCGGGAGAGGTGAAGGAGCAGTTCTTC
.	.	TRBJ1-2	TRBV9	CASSLEGVGTYGYTF	TGTGCCAGCAGCTTAGAGGGCGTAGGGACATATGGCTACACCTTC
few	.	TRBJ1-2	TRBV28	CASSSPRAGPPNGYTF	TGTGCCAGCAGTTCCCCTCGGGCGGGACCTCCAAATGGCTACACCTTC
.	TRBD1	TRBJ1-1	TRBV27	CASSGDRWGLNTEAFF	TGTGCCAGCAGTGGGGACAGATGGGGACTGAACACTGAAGCTTTCTTT
.	.	TRBJ2-5	TRBV4-2	CASSQVAPGGETQYF	TGTGCCAGCAGCCAAGTTGCCCCCGGGGGTGAGACCCAGTACTTC
.	.	TRBJ2-1	TRBV6-5	CASSYSTGTLYNEQFF	TGTGCCAGCAGTTACTCCACCGGGACTCTCTACAATGAGCAGTTCTTC
.	.	TRBJ2-7	TRBV2	CASSQRSSYEQYF	TGTGCCAGCTCTCAGCGTAGCTCCTACGAGCAGTACTTC
.	TRBD2	TRBJ2-1	TRBV13	CASSSTTGLAGVNEQFF	TGTGCCAGCAGCTCAACGACCGGACTAGCGGGAGTCAATGAGCAGTTCTTC
.	.	TRBJ1-1	TRBV10-3	CAISELRRGLMNTEAFF	TGTGCCATCAGTGAGTTGCGGCGGGGGCTCATGAACACTGAAGCTTTCTTT
.	TRBD1	TRBJ2-7	TRBV7-9	CASSEGTGDHEQYF	TGTGCCAGCAGCGAAGGGACAGGGGACCACGAGCAGTACTTC
.	.	TRBJ2-3	TRBV7-8	CASSLGVLTDTQYF	TGTGCCAGCAGCTTAGGAGTCCTCACAGATACGCAGTATTTT
once	.	TRBJ2-6	TRBV11-2	CASSWRLGSGANVLTF	TGTGCCAGCAGCTGGAGACTTGGCTCTGGGGCCAACGTCCTGACTTTC
.	.	TRBJ1-2	TRBV30	CAWSVGANYGYTF	TGTGCCTGGAGTGTCGGGGCGAACTATGGCTACACCTTC
.	.	TRBJ1-2	TRBV28	CASSGRLAIGYTF	TGTGCCAGCAGTGGCAGGTTAGCCATTGGCTACACCTTC
.	TRBD1	TRBJ2-7	TRBV18	CASSPRDRAVGSYEQYF	TGTGCCAGCTCACCTAGGGACAGGGCAGTTGGCTCCTACGAGCAGTACTTC
.	TRBD2	TRBJ2-2	TRBV7-9	CASSLGLLLAANTGELFF	TGTGCCAGCAGCTTAGGTCTTTTACTAGCGGCTAACACCGGGGAGCTGTTTTTT
.	TRBD1	TRBJ1-1	TRBV27	CASSRQGGTEAFF	TGTGCCAGCAGTCGACAGGGAGGGACTGAAGCTTTCTTT
.	.	TRBJ2-7	TRBV11-3	CASSPYEESEQYF	TGTGCCAGCAGCCCCTATGAAGAGAGCGAGCAGTACTTC
.	.	TRBJ1-1	TRBV18	CASSQGPGNTEAFF	TGTGCCAGCTCACAGGGACCGGGGAACACTGAAGCTTTCTTT
.	.	TRBJ2-3	TRBV14	CASGGDTQYF	TGTGCCAGCGGGGGTGATACGCAGTATTTT
.	.	TRBJ1-5	TRBV27	CASSRAGNQPQHF	TGTGCCAGCAGCCGGGCAGGGAATCAGCCCCAGCATTTT
.	TRBD2	TRBJ2-1	TRBV29-1	CSVEGFELAGAYNEQFF	TGCAGCGTTGAAGGGTTTGAACTAGCGGGAGCCTACAATGAGCAGTTCTTC
.	.	TRBJ2-3	TRBV6-5	CASEPGATDTQYF	TGTGCCAGCGAGCCTGGGGCGACAGATACGCAGTATTTT
once	.	TRBJ2-1	TRBV13	CASSFRQGLDEQFF	TGTGCCAGCAGCTTTCGGCAGGGTCTCGATGAGCAGTTCTTC
.	.	TRBJ2-7	TRBV29-1	CSVDLTGTSYEQYF	TGCAGCGTTGACTTGACGGGAACGTCCTACGAGCAGTACTTC
.	TRBD1	TRBJ1-1	TRBV28	CASSSVDRVNTEAFF	TGTGCCAGCAGTTCGGTGGACAGGGTGAACACTGAAGCTTTCTTT
.	.	TRBJ1-3	TRBV5-1	CASSLIPSSGNTIYF	TGCGCCAGCAGCTTGATACCGAGCTCTGGAAACACCATATATTTT